This TCR beta chain derives from a study of OX40 agonist ivuxolimab in advanced cancers. As for the study in general: An agonistic anti-OX40 (CD134) antibody, ivuxolimab, was used to treat the patients. Therapy given before enrollment (anti-PD-1, anti-PD-L1 or anti-CTLA-4) was allowed, and 40% had some. Whole-study findings and limits: By week 6 at 0.1 to 3.0 mg/kg, blood CD4+ and CD8+ T cells had expanded clonally. Fewer expanded clones were found on average in CD4+ than in CD8+ T cells.

In the case of this clone: What it binds is not known.

Assay: immunoSEQ multiplex PCR; the TCRdb copy retains only in-frame clones and omits some. The sample has about 58,000 clones; 89% are singletons. The TCR originated in an adult with an advanced solid tumor such as melanoma, head and neck, liver or kidney cancer. Material: CD4+ or CD8+ T cells sorted from blood, obtained in a trial of the OX40 agonist ivuxolimab.

The CDR3 sequence: CASSMAGAGGEKLFF. In DNA form, the CDR3 reads TGTGCCAGTAGTATGGCCGGGGCCGGCGGTGAAAAACTGTTTTTT. The V and J genes are TRBV19 and TRBJ1-4; the D gene is possibly TRBD1 (5 bases). Germline CDR1 and CDR2: LNHDA and SQIVND (reference sequence). The CDR3 runs to 15 residues. Trimming shortened V by 3 bases and J by 7 bases, and 15 bases separated the two germline ends. The full variable domain, rest sourced from reference TRBV19 and TRBJ1-4, is DGGITQSPKYLFRKEGQNVTLSCEQNLNHDAMYWYRQDPGQGLRLIYYSQIVNDFQKGDIAEGYSVSREKKESFPLTVTSAQKNPTAFYLCASSMAGAGGEKLFFGSGTQLSVL.